The source of this T cell receptor (beta chain) is a study of long-term antiretroviral therapy in people with HIV. Study-wide results and caveats: Post-ART diversity increased but stayed below transplant donor controls. Pre-ART expanded clones dominated the repertoire at every time point. Information on adherence, resistance and therapy changes was unavailable.

To note about this clone: What it binds is unknown.

From germline, CDR1 is SGHDN and CDR2 FVKESK. This CDR3 is built from 15 residues. V shed 3 bases and J 5 bases; nucleotides not matched to a gene: 10. The immunoSEQ assay was v3.0, run at survey level. Researchers set sequencing to target roughly 35,000-50,000 T-cell genomes per sample. TCRdb's table, derived via immunoSEQ multiplex PCR, lists solely in-frame clones and lacks some. The data show 22,000 or so clones, over 75% seen once. The V and J genes are TRBV14 and TRBJ2-7, with 7 positions matching TRBD1. This sequence was found in a woman aged 45-59 years with HIV. Sequenced material: unsorted PBMCs, taken 2.6 years after starting antiretroviral therapy. CDR3 loop: CASSQTRTGVDEQYF. The CDR3 coding sequence is TGTGCCAGCAGCCAGACGAGGACAGGAGTCGACGAGCAGTACTTC.